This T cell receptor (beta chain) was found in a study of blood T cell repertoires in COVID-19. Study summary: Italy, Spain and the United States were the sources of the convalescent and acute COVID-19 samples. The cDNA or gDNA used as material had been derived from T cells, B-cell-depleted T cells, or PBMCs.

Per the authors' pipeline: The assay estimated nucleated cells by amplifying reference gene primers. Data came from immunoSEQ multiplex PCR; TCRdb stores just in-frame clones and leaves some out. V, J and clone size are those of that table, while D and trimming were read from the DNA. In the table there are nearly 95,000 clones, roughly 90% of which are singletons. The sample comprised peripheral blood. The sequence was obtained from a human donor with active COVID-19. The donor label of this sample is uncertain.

CDR3 region: CASSLTGYNEQFF. CDR3 DNA sequence: TGCGCCAGCAGCCTCACTGGTTACAATGAGCAGTTCTTC. V usage is TRBV5-1 and J usage is TRBJ2-1; D gene uncertain. The CDR3 covers 13 residues. Deletions cut 4 bases from V and 4 bases from J, with 9 bases between. The V gene's germline CDR1 is SGHRS and CDR2 YFSETQ.